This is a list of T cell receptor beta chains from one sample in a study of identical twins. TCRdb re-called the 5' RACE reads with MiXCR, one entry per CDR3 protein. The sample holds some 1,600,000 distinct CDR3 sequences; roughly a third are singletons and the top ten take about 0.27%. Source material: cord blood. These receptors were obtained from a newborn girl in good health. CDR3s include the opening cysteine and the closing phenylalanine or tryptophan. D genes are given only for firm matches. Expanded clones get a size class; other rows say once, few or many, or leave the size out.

CDR3: CAWSVQGAFSPLHF
DNA: TGTGCCTGGAGTGTACAGGGGGCGTTCTCACCCCTCCACTTT
V: TRBV30
size: .
D: TRBD1
J: TRBJ1-6

CDR3: CSALRPAGRGEKLFF
DNA: TGCAGTGCTCTCCGGCCCGCGGGGCGCGGTGAAAAACTGTTTTTT
V: TRBV20-1
size: .
D: .
J: TRBJ1-4

CDR3: CSARWGAGNQPQHF
DNA: TGCAGTGCTAGATGGGGTGCGGGGAATCAGCCCCAGCATTTT
V: TRBV20-1
size: .
D: .
J: TRBJ1-5

CDR3: CASSQDTRPGNTEAFF
DNA: TGTGCCAGCAGCCAAGATACGCGGCCAGGGAATACTGAAGCTTTCTTT
V: TRBV3-1
size: .
D: .
J: TRBJ1-1

CDR3: CSARERHPDEKLFF
DNA: TGCAGTGCTAGAGAACGACATCCCGATGAAAAACTGTTTTTT
V: TRBV20-1
size: few
D: .
J: TRBJ1-4

CDR3: CASSFSRQESQYF
DNA: TGTGCCAGCAGCTTTTCCAGGCAAGAGTCCCAGTACTTC
V: TRBV11-3
size: once
D: .
J: TRBJ2-5

CDR3: CASSDGDRDYNSPLHF
DNA: TGTGCCAGCAGTGATGGGGACAGGGATTATAATTCACCCCTCCACTTT
V: TRBV6-1
size: .
D: TRBD1
J: TRBJ1-6

CDR3: CAPTAGGPLKFETGELFF
DNA: TGTGCTCCCACGGCGGGAGGGCCCTTGAAGTTTGAGACCGGGGAGCTGTTTTTT
V: TRBV6-1
size: .
D: TRBD2
J: TRBJ2-2

CDR3: CASSLTGSHSPLHF
DNA: TGTGCCAGCAGCCTGACAGGTTCACATTCACCCCTCCACTTT
V: TRBV14
size: .
D: .
J: TRBJ1-6

CDR3: CASSPGTAHYGYTF
DNA: TGTGCCAGCTCACCTGGGACAGCCCATTATGGCTACACCTTC
V: TRBV18
size: few
D: TRBD1
J: TRBJ1-2

CDR3: CSARDLAGAYYEQYF
DNA: TGCAGTGCTAGAGATCTCGCGGGGGCCTACTACGAGCAGTACTTC
V: TRBV20-1
size: .
D: .
J: TRBJ2-7

CDR3: CSVEMGLAGHNEQYF
DNA: TGCAGCGTTGAAATGGGACTAGCGGGACATAATGAGCAGTACTTC
V: TRBV29-1
size: few
D: TRBD2
J: TRBJ2-7

CDR3: CASSPSGSFETQYF
DNA: TGTGCCAGCAGCCCTAGCGGGAGTTTTGAGACCCAGTACTTC
V: TRBV3-1
size: .
D: TRBD2
J: TRBJ2-5

CDR3: CASSQDAETAYTEAFF
DNA: TGTGCCAGCAGCCAAGATGCCGAGACAGCCTACACTGAAGCTTTCTTT
V: TRBV4-2
size: many
D: .
J: TRBJ1-1

CDR3: CASSLGLREFSDTQYF
DNA: TGTGCCAGCAGCTTAGGATTGCGGGAGTTCTCAGATACGCAGTATTTT
V: TRBV7-2
size: many
D: TRBD2
J: TRBJ2-3

CDR3: CASQNTGQGRNEQYF
DNA: TGTGCCAGCCAAAATACGGGACAGGGGCGGAACGAGCAGTACTTC
V: TRBV6-6
size: .
D: TRBD1
J: TRBJ2-7

CDR3: CGVAGGSNEKLFF
DNA: TGTGGAGTCGCCGGAGGGTCTAATGAAAAACTGTTTTTT
V: TRBV7-9
size: few
D: .
J: TRBJ1-4

CDR3: CSASFRGGSYEQYF
DNA: TGCAGTGCTAGTTTTCGGGGGGGCTCCTACGAGCAGTACTTC
V: TRBV20-1
size: few
D: TRBD2
J: TRBJ2-7

CDR3: CASSLHESPSNSYYEQYF
DNA: TGTGCCAGCAGCTTACACGAGTCCCCGTCGAACTCTTACTACGAGCAGTACTTC
V: TRBV7-9
size: .
D: .
J: TRBJ2-7

CDR3: CASSFRQGDAYEQYF
DNA: TGTGCCAGCAGCTTCAGGCAGGGGGACGCCTACGAGCAGTACTTC
V: TRBV21-1
size: many
D: .
J: TRBJ2-7

CDR3: CSASDRGQPQHF
DNA: TGCAGTGCTAGTGACAGGGGTCAGCCCCAGCATTTT
V: TRBV20-1
size: .
D: TRBD1
J: TRBJ1-5

CDR3: CASSRDRAGNTIYF
DNA: TGTGCCAGCAGCCGGGACAGGGCTGGAAACACCATATATTTT
V: TRBV14
size: .
D: TRBD1
J: TRBJ1-3

CDR3: CASSRLAGVNTGELFF
DNA: TGTGCCAGCAGCCGATTAGCGGGAGTGAACACCGGGGAGCTGTTTTTT
V: TRBV4-2
size: few
D: TRBD2
J: TRBJ2-2

CDR3: CAIRQSYNEQFF
DNA: TGTGCCATCAGGCAGTCCTACAATGAGCAGTTCTTC
V: TRBV10-3
size: .
D: .
J: TRBJ2-1

CDR3: CAAGTANTGELFF
DNA: TGTGCCGCAGGGACAGCGAACACCGGGGAGCTGTTTTTT
V: TRBV24-1
size: few
D: TRBD1
J: TRBJ2-2

CDR3: CSVLAGGTDTQYF
DNA: TGCAGCGTTCTAGCGGGGGGCACAGATACGCAGTATTTT
V: TRBV29-1
size: .
D: TRBD2
J: TRBJ2-3

CDR3: CASRPTGRDYGYTF
DNA: TGTGCCAGCAGACCCACAGGGCGGGACTATGGCTACACCTTC
V: TRBV25-1
size: .
D: .
J: TRBJ1-2

CDR3: CSARVWMNTEAFF
DNA: TGCAGTGCCCGGGTCTGGATGAACACTGAAGCTTTCTTT
V: TRBV20-1
size: .
D: .
J: TRBJ1-1

CDR3: CATGRVGEQYF
DNA: TGTGCCACTGGACGAGTGGGCGAGCAGTACTTC
V: TRBV6-5
size: few
D: .
J: TRBJ2-7

CDR3: CATSRELEKNIQYF
DNA: TGTGCCACCAGCAGAGAACTTGAGAAAAACATTCAGTACTTC
V: TRBV15
size: few
D: .
J: TRBJ2-4

CDR3: CASSSGEGVNQPQHF
DNA: TGCGCCAGCAGCTCCGGGGAGGGGGTCAATCAGCCCCAGCATTTT
V: TRBV5-1
size: .
D: .
J: TRBJ1-5

CDR3: CASSLAPRGGYNSPLHF
DNA: TGTGCCAGCAGCTTAGCCCCCCGTGGGGGTTATAATTCACCCCTCCACTTT
V: TRBV11-2
size: few
D: .
J: TRBJ1-6

CDR3: CASGPTGATGRKNIQYF
DNA: TGTGCCAGCGGTCCGACAGGGGCGACAGGGCGAAAAAACATTCAGTACTTC
V: TRBV6-6
size: .
D: TRBD1
J: TRBJ2-4

CDR3: CSALPGQGKAGELFF
DNA: TGCAGTGCGCTGCCGGGACAGGGAAAGGCCGGGGAGCTGTTTTTT
V: TRBV20-1
size: few
D: TRBD1
J: TRBJ2-2

CDR3: CSVDRDGQETQYF
DNA: TGCAGCGTTGATAGGGACGGTCAAGAGACCCAGTACTTC
V: TRBV29-1
size: many
D: .
J: TRBJ2-5

CDR3: CASRARGRGLETQYF
DNA: TGTGCCAGCAGAGCCAGGGGGCGGGGGTTAGAGACCCAGTACTTC
V: TRBV28
size: few
D: .
J: TRBJ2-5

CDR3: CTSSPAGGTGANVLTF
DNA: TGTACCAGCAGCCCCGCCGGGGGCACTGGGGCCAACGTCCTGACTTTC
V: TRBV3-1
size: .
D: .
J: TRBJ2-6

CDR3: CASSPERGDEQFF
DNA: TGTGCCAGCAGTCCGGAAAGGGGGGATGAGCAGTTCTTC
V: TRBV2
size: few
D: .
J: TRBJ2-1

CDR3: CASSSGRGGSPLHF
DNA: TGTGCCAGCAGTTCGGGCAGGGGTGGTTCACCCCTCCACTTT
V: TRBV27
size: .
D: .
J: TRBJ1-6

CDR3: CAWRVVVQGDIQYF
DNA: TGTGCCTGGCGTGTGGTAGTTCAGGGGGACATTCAGTACTTC
V: TRBV30
size: once
D: TRBD1
J: TRBJ2-4

CDR3: CASSGTGGGYTF
DNA: TGTGCCAGCAGTGGGACAGGGGGCGGCTACACCTTC
V: TRBV5-1
size: many
D: TRBD1
J: TRBJ1-2

CDR3: CASSEVTMVPNYGYTF
DNA: TGTGCCAGCAGTGAGGTTACTATGGTCCCGAACTATGGCTACACCTTC
V: TRBV2
size: .
D: .
J: TRBJ1-2

CDR3: CASSLGRTSGDSSYEQYF
DNA: TGTGCCAGCAGCTTAGGGCGAACTAGCGGGGACAGCTCCTACGAGCAGTACTTC
V: TRBV11-1
size: .
D: TRBD2
J: TRBJ2-7

CDR3: CATSRDKLRRKGPPSGYTF
DNA: TGTGCCACCAGCAGAGATAAGTTGAGGCGGAAGGGCCCCCCATCCGGCTACACCTTC
V: TRBV15
size: few
D: .
J: TRBJ1-2

CDR3: CASSSGQGKDNEQFF
DNA: TGTGCCAGCAGTTCTGGGCAGGGAAAGGACAATGAGCAGTTCTTC
V: TRBV12-3/TRBV12-4
size: once
D: .
J: TRBJ2-1